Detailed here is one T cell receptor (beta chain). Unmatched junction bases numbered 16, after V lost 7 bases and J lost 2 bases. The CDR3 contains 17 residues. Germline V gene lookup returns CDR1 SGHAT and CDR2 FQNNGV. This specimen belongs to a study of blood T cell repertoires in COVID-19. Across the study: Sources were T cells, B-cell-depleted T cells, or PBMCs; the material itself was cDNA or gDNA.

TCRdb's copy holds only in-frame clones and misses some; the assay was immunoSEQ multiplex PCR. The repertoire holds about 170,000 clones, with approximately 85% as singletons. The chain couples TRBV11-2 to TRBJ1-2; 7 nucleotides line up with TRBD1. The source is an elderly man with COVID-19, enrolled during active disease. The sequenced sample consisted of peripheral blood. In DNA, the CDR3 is TGTGCCAGCATCCCTTTCACGGGACAGAGCAACAACTATGGCTACACCTTC. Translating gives CASIPFTGQSNNYGYTF.